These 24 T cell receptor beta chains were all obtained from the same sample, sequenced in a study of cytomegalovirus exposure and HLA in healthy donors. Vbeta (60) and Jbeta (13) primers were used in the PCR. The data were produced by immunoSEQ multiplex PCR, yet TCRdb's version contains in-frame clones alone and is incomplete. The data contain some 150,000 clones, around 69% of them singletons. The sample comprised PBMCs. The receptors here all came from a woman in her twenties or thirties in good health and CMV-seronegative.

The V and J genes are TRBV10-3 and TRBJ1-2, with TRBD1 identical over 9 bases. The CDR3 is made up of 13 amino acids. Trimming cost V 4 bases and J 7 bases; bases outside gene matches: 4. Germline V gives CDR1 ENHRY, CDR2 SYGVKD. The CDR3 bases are TGTGCCATCAGTGGGACAGGGGATGGTGGCTACACCTTC. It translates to CAISGTGDGGYTF.

The CDR3 loop is CAWAMGGEGEAFF. CDR3 coding DNA: TGTGCCTGGGCCATGGGGGGGGAAGGTGAAGCTTTCTTT. The chain employs TRBV30 and TRBJ1-1; D possibly corresponds to TRBD1 (5 bases). The CDR3 extends over 13 amino acids. Germline lookup yields CDR1 GTSNPN and CDR2 SVGIG (reference sequence). The V end was cut by 5 bases, the J end by 7 bases, with 17 bases between. Full variable domain (outside the CDR3, taken from reference TRBV30 and TRBJ1-1): SQTIHQWPATLVQPVGSPLSLECTVEGTSNPNLYWYRQAAGRGLQLLFYSVGIGQISSEVPQNLSASRPQDRQFILSSKKLLLSDSGFYLCAWAMGGEGEAFFGQGTRLTVV.

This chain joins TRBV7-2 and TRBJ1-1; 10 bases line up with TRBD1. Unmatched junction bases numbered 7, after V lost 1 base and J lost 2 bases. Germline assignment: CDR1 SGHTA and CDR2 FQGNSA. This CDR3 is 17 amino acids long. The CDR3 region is CASSLGFRDRGNTEAFF. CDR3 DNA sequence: TGTGCCAGCAGCTTAGGCTTCCGGGACAGGGGCAACACTGAAGCTTTCTTT.

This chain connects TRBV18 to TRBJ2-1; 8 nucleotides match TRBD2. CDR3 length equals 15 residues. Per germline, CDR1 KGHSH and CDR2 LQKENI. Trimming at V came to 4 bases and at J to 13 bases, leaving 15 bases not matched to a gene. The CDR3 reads CASSLRGDLISGQFF. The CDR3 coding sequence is TGTGCCAGCTCACTGCGGGGGGACCTCATCTCTGGACAGTTCTTC.

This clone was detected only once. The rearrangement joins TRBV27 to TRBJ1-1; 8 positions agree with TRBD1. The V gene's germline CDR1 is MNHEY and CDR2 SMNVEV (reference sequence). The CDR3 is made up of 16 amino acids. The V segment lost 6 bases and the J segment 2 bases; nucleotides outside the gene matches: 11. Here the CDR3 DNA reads TGTGCCAGCAGAGGGGCCCCGACAGGGGTAAACACTGAAGCTTTCTTT. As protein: CASRGAPTGVNTEAFF.

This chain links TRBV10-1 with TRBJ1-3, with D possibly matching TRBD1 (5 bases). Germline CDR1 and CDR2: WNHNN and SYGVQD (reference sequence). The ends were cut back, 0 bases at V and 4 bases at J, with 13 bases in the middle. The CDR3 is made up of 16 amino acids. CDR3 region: CASSESTRTTGNTIYF. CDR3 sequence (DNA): TGCGCCAGCAGTGAGTCGACTCGGACAACAGGAAACACCATATATTTT.

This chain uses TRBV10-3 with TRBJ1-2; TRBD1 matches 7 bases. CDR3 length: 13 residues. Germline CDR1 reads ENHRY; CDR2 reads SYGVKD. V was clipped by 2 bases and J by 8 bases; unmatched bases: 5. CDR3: CAISEGGQAGYTF. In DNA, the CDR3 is TGTGCCATCAGTGAGGGAGGACAGGCCGGCTACACCTTC.

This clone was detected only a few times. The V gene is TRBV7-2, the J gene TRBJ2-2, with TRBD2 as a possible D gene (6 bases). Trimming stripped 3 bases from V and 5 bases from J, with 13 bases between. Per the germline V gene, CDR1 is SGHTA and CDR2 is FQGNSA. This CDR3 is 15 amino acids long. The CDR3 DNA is TGTGCCAGCAGCTTGTACGGGAGAGATACCGGGGAGCTGTTTTTT. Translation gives CASSLYGRDTGELFF. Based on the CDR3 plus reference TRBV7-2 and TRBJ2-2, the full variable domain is GAGVSQSPSNKVTEKGKDVELRCDPISGHTALYWYRQSLGQGLEFLIYFQGNSAPDKSGLPSDRFSAERTGGSVSTLTIQRTQQEDSAVYLCASSLYGRDTGELFFGEGSRLTVL.

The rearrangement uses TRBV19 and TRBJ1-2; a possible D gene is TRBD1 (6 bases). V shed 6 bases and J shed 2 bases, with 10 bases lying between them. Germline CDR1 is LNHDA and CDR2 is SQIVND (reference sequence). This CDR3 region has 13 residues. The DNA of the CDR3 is TGTGCCAGTAGGATCGGACAGAACTATGGCTACACCTTC. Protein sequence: CASRIGQNYGYTF.

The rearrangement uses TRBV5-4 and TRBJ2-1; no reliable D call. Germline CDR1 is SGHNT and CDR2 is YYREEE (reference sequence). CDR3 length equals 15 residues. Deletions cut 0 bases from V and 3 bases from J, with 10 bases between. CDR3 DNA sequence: TGTGCCAGCAGCTTGGGATCCCAACACTACAATGAGCAGTTCTTC. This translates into CASSLGSQHYNEQFF.

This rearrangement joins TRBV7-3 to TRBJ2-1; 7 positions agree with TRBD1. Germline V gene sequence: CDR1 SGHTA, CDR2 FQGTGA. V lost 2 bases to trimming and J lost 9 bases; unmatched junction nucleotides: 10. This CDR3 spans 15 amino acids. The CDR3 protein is CASSLQGVKGAEQFF. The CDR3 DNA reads TGTGCCAGCAGCTTACAAGGTGTAAAGGGGGCTGAGCAGTTCTTC.

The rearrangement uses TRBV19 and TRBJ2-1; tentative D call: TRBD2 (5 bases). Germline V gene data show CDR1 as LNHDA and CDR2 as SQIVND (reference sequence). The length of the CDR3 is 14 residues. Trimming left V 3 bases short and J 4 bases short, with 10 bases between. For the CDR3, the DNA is TGTGCCAGTAGTATGGATTCGGGGTACAATGAGCAGTTCTTC. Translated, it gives CASSMDSGYNEQFF.

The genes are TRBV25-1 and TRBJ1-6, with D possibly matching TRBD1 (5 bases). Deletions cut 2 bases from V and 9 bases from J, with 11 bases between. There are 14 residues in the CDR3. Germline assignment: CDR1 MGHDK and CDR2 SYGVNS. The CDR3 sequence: CASSETGEGSPLHF. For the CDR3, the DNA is TGTGCCAGCAGTGAAACGGGGGAGGGTTCACCCCTCCACTTT.

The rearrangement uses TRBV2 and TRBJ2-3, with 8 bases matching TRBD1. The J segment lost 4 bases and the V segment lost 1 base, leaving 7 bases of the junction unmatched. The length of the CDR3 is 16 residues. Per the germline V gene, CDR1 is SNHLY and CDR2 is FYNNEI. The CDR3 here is CASSEGGTRGPDTQYF. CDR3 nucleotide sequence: TGTGCCAGCAGTGAAGGGGGTACCAGGGGGCCAGATACGCAGTATTTT.

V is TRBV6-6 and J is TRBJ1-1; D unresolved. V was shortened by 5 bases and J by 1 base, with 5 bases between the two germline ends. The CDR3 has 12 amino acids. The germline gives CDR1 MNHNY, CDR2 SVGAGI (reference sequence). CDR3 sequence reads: CASSKQNTEAFF. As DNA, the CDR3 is TGTGCCAGCAGTAAGCAGAACACTGAAGCTTTCTTT.

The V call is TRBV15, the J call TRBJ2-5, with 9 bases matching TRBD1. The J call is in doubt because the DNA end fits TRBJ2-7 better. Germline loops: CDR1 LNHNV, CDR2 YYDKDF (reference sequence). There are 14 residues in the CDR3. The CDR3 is CATSRDRGRYEQYF. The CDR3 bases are TGTGCCACCAGCAGGGACAGGGGACGGTACGAGCAGTACTTC.

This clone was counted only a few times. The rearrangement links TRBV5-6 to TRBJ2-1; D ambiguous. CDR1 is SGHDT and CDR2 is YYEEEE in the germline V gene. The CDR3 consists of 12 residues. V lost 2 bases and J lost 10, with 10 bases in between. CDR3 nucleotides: TGTGCCAGCAGCTTCCCCCTCAGGGAGCAGTTCTTC. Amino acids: CASSFPLREQFF.

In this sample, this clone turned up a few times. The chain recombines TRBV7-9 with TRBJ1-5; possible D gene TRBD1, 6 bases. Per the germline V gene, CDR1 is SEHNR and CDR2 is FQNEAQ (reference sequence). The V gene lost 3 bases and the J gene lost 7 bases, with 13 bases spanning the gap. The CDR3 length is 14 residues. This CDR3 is CASSFGGAEQPQHF. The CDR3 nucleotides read TGTGCCAGCAGCTTTGGGGGCGCGGAACAGCCCCAGCATTTT. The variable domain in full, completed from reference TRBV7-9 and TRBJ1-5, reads DTGVSQNPRHKITKRGQNVTFRCDPISEHNRLYWYRQTLGQGPEFLTYFQNEAQLEKSRLLSDRFSAERPKGSFSTLEIQRTEQGDSAMYLCASSFGGAEQPQHFGDGTRLSIL.

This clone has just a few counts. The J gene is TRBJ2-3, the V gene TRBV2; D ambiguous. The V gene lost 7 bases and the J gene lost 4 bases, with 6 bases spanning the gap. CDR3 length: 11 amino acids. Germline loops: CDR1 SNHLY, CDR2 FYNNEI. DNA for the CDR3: TGTGCCAGCACCGCGTCAGATACGCAGTATTTT. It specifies CASTASDTQYF.

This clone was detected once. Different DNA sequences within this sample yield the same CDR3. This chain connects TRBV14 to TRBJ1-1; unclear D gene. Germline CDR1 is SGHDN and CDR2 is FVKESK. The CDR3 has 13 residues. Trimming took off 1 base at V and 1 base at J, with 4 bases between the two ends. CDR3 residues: CASSQGQNTEAFF. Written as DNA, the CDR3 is TGTGCCAGCAGCCAAGGTCAGAACACTGAAGCTTTCTTT.

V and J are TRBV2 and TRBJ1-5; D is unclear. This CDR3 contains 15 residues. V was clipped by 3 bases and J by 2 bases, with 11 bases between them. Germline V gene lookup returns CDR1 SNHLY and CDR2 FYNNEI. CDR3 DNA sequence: TGTGCCAGCAGTGATTCAGGCTACGGCAATCAGCCCCAGCATTTT. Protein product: CASSDSGYGNQPQHF.

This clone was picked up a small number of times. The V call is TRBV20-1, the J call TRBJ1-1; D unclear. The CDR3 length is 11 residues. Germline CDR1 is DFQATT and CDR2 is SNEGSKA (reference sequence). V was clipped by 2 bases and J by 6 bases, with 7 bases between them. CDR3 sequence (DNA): TGCAGTGCTAGACGGTTCTCTGAAGCTTTCTTT. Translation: CSARRFSEAFF.

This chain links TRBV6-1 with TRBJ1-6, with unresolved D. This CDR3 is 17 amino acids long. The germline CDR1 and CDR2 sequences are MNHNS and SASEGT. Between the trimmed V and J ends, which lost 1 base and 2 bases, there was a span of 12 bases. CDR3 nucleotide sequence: TGTGCCAGCAGTGAAGGGAGGGTAGGCACCTATAATTCACCCCTCCACTTT. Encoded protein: CASSEGRVGTYNSPLHF.

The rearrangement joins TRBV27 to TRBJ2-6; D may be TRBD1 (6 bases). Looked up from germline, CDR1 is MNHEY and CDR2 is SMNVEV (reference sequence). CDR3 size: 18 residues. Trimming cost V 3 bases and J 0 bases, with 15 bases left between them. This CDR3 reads CASSFGAGAVSGANVLTF. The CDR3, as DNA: TGTGCCAGCAGTTTTGGGGCAGGGGCCGTCTCTGGGGCCAACGTCCTGACTTTC.